The rows below give T cell receptor beta chains drawn from one sample of a study of cytomegalovirus exposure and HLA in healthy donors. Generated by immunoSEQ multiplex PCR, the TCRdb table keeps only in-frame clones and is missing some. The table includes about 61,000 clones, around 92% detected once. The sample taken for sequencing was PBMCs. Receptor source: a man aged 25 to 40 in good health and CMV-seropositive. CDR3s include the opening cysteine and the closing phenylalanine or tryptophan. The D gene is left open where the match is weak. Not all rows give a size; the values are once, few, many and, for expanded clones, a class.

cdr3_length j_call d_call clone_size v_call cdr3_aa cdr3_nt
15 TRBJ1-5 . . TRBV9 CASSPLPGLNQPQHF TGTGCCAGCAGCCCCCTCCCGGGACTCAATCAGCCCCAGCATTTT
13 TRBJ1-1 TRBD1 . TRBV11-1 CASSSTGKTEAFF TGTGCCAGCAGCTCGACAGGGAAAACTGAAGCTTTCTTT
15 TRBJ2-7 TRBD1 . TRBV5-8 CASSFRDRASYEQYF TGTGCCAGCAGCTTCCGCGACAGGGCCTCCTACGAGCAGTACTTC
12 TRBJ1-5 . . TRBV19 CASSILNQPQHF TGTGCCAGTAGTATCCTCAATCAGCCCCAGCATTTT
17 TRBJ2-2 . . TRBV25-1 CASSVATAAENTGELFF TGTGCCAGCAGCGTAGCCACTGCGGCAGAGAACACCGGGGAGCTGTTTTTT
15 TRBJ1-4 . . TRBV6-1 CASSENTATNEKLFF TGTGCCAGCAGTGAAAATACAGCCACAAATGAAAAACTGTTTTTT
16 TRBJ2-3 TRBD2 . TRBV14 CASSLRLAGAEDTQYF TGTGCCAGCAGCCTGCGACTAGCGGGAGCGGAAGATACGCAGTATTTT
14 TRBJ1-1 . once TRBV29-1 CSVEDRVGLTEAFF TGCAGCGTTGAAGATAGAGTGGGGCTCACTGAAGCTTTCTTT
17 TRBJ2-1 TRBD2 . TRBV4-1 CASSPSQTSGSGNEQFF TGCGCCAGCAGCCCATCCCAGACTAGCGGGAGTGGCAATGAGCAGTTCTTC
17 TRBJ2-1 TRBD2 . TRBV27 CASRSWTSGSPGDEQFF TGTGCCAGCAGAAGTTGGACTAGCGGGAGTCCCGGCGATGAGCAGTTCTTC
11 TRBJ2-1 . . TRBV20-1 CSAGLYNEQFF TGCAGTGCTGGACTGTACAATGAGCAGTTCTTC
12 TRBJ2-2 . once TRBV6-1 CASSDETGELFF TGTGCCAGCAGTGATGAGACCGGGGAGCTGTTTTTT
16 TRBJ2-1 . . TRBV23-1 CASSPAPRGVYNEQFF TGCGCCAGCAGTCCCGCCCCCAGGGGCGTCTACAATGAGCAGTTCTTC
12 TRBJ1-4 TRBD1 . TRBV2 CATYRDRGGLFF TGTGCCACCTACCGGGACAGGGGCGGACTGTTTTTT
14 TRBJ2-7 TRBD1 . TRBV28 CASSLRGDRDEQYF TGTGCCAGCAGTTTAAGGGGGGACAGGGACGAGCAGTACTTC
15 TRBJ2-5 . once TRBV7-8 CASSLERGEEETQYF TGTGCCAGCAGCTTAGAGAGAGGGGAGGAAGAGACCCAGTACTTC
14 TRBJ1-4 TRBD1 few TRBV19 CASSRDRGAEKLFF TGTGCCAGTAGTAGGGACAGGGGCGCTGAAAAACTGTTTTTT
15 TRBJ2-7 TRBD1 . TRBV27 CASSSPGQGSYEQYF TGTGCCAGCAGTTCCCCGGGACAGGGTTCCTACGAGCAGTACTTC
15 TRBJ2-1 TRBD2 . TRBV27 CASSLGTSGRVKQFF TGTGCCAGCAGTTTAGGGACTAGCGGGAGGGTAAAGCAGTTCTTC
14 TRBJ2-6 . . TRBV7-6 CASSPLSGANVLTF TGTGCCAGCAGCCCTCTCTCTGGGGCCAACGTCCTGACTTTC
15 TRBJ1-5 TRBD1 . TRBV30 CAWSVRGGARQPQHF TGTGCCTGGAGTGTACGAGGGGGCGCCAGACAGCCCCAGCATTTT
13 TRBJ1-5 . . TRBV19 CASRGGAGQPQHF TGTGCCAGTAGAGGAGGGGCGGGTCAGCCCCAGCATTTT
14 TRBJ1-4 . . TRBV12-5 CASGPAGVQEKLFF TGTGCTAGTGGTCCGGCAGGGGTTCAGGAAAAACTGTTTTTT
16 TRBJ2-3 . . TRBV7-9 CSSSLGQGFSTDTQYF TGTTCCAGCAGCTTAGGGCAGGGTTTTAGCACAGATACGCAGTATTTT
17 TRBJ2-5 TRBD1 . TRBV14 CASSSRQGGLYQETQYF TGTGCCAGCAGCTCTAGACAGGGGGGGTTATACCAAGAGACCCAGTACTTC
15 TRBJ1-2 . . TRBV19 CASRPFFGGLWGYTF TGTGCCAGTAGGCCCTTCTTCGGGGGGTTATGGGGCTACACCTTC
15 TRBJ2-1 TRBD1 once TRBV7-9 CASSLGPTGGREQFF TGTGCCAGCAGCTTGGGCCCTACAGGGGGGCGTGAGCAGTTCTTC
13 TRBJ1-1 TRBD1 . TRBV30 CAWSSGTDTEAFF TGTGCCTGGAGTTCCGGGACAGACACTGAAGCTTTCTTT
16 TRBJ2-1 TRBD1 . TRBV4-1 CASSQPGTGVHNEQFF TGCGCCAGCAGCCAGCCAGGGACAGGGGTACACAATGAGCAGTTCTTC
15 TRBJ1-5 TRBD1 . TRBV7-8 CASSLGQVHNQPQHF TGTGCCAGCAGCTTGGGACAGGTCCACAATCAGCCCCAGCATTTT
13 TRBJ1-6 . . TRBV5-1 CASSAEGSSPLHF TGCGCCAGCAGCGCCGAGGGTAGTTCACCCCTCCACTTT
16 TRBJ1-3 TRBD1 . TRBV19 CASSMTGALSGNTIYF TGTGCCAGTAGTATGACAGGGGCTCTCTCTGGAAACACCATATATTTT
15 TRBJ2-1 . . TRBV9 CASSVVRGMTDEQFF TGTGCCAGCAGCGTAGTGCGCGGAATGACGGATGAGCAGTTCTTC
14 TRBJ2-1 TRBD2 . TRBV7-9 CASSLFTSGGEQFF TGTGCCAGCAGCTTATTTACTAGCGGCGGTGAGCAGTTCTTC
15 TRBJ2-1 . . TRBV7-3 CTSSQSGRHYNEQFF TGTACCAGCAGCCAGTCCGGGAGACACTACAATGAGCAGTTCTTC
17 TRBJ2-1 TRBD2 . TRBV11-3 CASSLEPLAASYNEQFF TGTGCCAGCAGCTTAGAACCCCTAGCGGCTTCCTACAATGAGCAGTTCTTC
18 TRBJ2-1 . . TRBV7-9 CSSSLFPRGGRFYNEQFF TGTTCCAGCAGCTTATTCCCCCGTGGGGGCAGGTTCTACAATGAGCAGTTCTTC